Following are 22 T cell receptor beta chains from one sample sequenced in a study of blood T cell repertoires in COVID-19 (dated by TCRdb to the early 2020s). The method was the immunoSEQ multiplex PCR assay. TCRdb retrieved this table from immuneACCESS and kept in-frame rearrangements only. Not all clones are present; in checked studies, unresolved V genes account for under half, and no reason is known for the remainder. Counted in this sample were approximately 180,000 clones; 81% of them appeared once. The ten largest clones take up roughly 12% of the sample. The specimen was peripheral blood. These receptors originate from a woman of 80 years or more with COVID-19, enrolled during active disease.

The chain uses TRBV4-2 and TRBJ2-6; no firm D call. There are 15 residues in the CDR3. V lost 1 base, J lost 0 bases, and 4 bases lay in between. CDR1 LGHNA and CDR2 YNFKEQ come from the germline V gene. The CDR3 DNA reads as TGTGCCAGCAGCCAAGCTTACTCTGGGGCCAACGTCCTGACTTTC. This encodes CASSQAYSGANVLTF.

DNA for the CDR3: TGTGCCAGCAGTTTTCGAGGGGTTAGCGGGGACTCCTACGAGCAGTACTTC. Its translation: CASSFRGVSGDSYEQYF. The chain is built from TRBV28 and TRBJ2-7; the match to TRBD2 covers 8 bases. Germline V lookup: CDR1 MDHEN, CDR2 SYDVKM. The length of the CDR3 is 17 residues. Trimming at V came to 3 bases and at J to 0 bases, leaving 10 bases not matched to a gene.

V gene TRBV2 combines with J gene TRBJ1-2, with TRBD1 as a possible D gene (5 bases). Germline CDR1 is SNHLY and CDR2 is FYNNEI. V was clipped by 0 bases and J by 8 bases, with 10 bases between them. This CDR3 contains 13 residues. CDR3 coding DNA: TGTGCCAGCAGTGAAGCGGGCCGGGGGGGCTACACCTTC. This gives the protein CASSEAGRGGYTF.

For the CDR3, the DNA is TGTGCCAGCAGCCAAGGTCGGGGGGCTGCTAACACCGGGGAGCTGTTTTTT. It is translated as CASSQGRGAANTGELFF. The rearrangement uses TRBV4-2 and TRBJ2-2, with D possibly being TRBD2 (7 bases). Trimming cost V 1 base and J 2 bases, with 14 bases left between them. CDR1 is LGHNA, CDR2 YNFKEQ, per germline. The CDR3 consists of 17 residues.

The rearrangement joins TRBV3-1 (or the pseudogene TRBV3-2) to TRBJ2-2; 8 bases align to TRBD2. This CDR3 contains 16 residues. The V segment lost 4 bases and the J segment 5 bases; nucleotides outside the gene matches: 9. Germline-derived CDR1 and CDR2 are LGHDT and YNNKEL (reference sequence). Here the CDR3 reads CASSPRVAGGTGELFF. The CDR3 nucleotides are TGTGCCAGCAGCCCAAGGGTGGCGGGAGGAACCGGGGAGCTGTTTTTT.

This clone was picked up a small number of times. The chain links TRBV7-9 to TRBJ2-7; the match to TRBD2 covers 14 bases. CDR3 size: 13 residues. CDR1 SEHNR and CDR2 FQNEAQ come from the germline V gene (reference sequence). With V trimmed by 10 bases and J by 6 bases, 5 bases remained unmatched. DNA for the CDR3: TGTGCCACCAGGACTAGCGGGGGGCTCGAGCAGTACTTC. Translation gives CATRTSGGLEQYF. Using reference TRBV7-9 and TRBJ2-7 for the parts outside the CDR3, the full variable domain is DTGVSQNPRHKITKRGQNVTFRCDPISEHNRLYWYRQTLGQGPEFLTYFQNEAQLEKSRLLSDRFSAERPKGSFSTLEIQRTEQGDSAMYLCATRTSGGLEQYFGPGTRLTVT.

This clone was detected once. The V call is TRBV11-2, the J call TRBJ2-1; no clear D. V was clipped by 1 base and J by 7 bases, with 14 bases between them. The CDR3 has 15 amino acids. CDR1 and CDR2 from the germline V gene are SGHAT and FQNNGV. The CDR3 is CASSLGVGRWNEQFF. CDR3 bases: TGTGCCAGCAGCTTAGGGGTCGGCAGGTGGAATGAGCAGTTCTTC.

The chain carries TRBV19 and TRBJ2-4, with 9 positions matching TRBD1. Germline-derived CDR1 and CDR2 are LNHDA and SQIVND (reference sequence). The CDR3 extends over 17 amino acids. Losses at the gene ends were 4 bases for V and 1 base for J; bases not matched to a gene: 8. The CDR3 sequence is CASSKDRGSWAKNIQYF. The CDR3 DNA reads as TGTGCCAGTAGTAAGGACAGGGGTAGTTGGGCCAAAAACATTCAGTACTTC.

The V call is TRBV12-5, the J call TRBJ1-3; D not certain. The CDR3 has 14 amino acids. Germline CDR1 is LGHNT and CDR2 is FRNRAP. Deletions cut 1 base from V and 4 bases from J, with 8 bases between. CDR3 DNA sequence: TGTGCTAGTGGTTTGGGGGCTTCCGGAAACACCATATATTTT. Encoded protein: CASGLGASGNTIYF.

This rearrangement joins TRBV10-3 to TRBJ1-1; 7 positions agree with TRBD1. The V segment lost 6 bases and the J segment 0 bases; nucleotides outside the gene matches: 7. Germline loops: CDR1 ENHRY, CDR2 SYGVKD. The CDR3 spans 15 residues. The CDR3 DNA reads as TGTGCCATCAGCCAAACCGGGACAGTGAACACTGAAGCTTTCTTT. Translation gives CAISQTGTVNTEAFF.

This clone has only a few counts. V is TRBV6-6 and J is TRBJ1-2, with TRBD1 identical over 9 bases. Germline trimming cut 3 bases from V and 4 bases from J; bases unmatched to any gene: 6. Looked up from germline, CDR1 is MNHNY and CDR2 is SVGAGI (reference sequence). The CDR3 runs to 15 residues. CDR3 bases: TGTGCCAGCAGTTATTCAACAGGGGGCGGCTATGGCTACACCTTC. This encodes CASSYSTGGGYGYTF.

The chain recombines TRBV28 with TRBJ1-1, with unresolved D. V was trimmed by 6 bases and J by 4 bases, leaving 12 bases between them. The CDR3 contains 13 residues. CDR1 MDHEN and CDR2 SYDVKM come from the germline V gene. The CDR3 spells CASSQIRGTEAFF. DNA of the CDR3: TGTGCCAGCAGCCAGATTCGGGGCACTGAAGCTTTCTTT.

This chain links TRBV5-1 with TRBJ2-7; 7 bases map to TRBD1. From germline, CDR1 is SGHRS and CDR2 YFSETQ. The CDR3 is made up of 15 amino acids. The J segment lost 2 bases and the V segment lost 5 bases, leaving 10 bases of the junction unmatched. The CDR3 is CASRGVQGEPYEQYF. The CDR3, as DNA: TGCGCCAGCAGGGGGGTCCAGGGGGAGCCCTACGAGCAGTACTTC.

The CDR3 sequence: CASSLAGLMNTEAFF. Here the CDR3 DNA reads TGTGCCAGCAGCTTAGCCGGACTGATGAACACTGAAGCTTTCTTT. The chain is built from TRBV13 and TRBJ1-1; D is unclear. Trimming left V 1 base short and J 0 bases short, with 9 bases between. CDR1 and CDR2 (germline): PRHDT, FYEKMQ (reference sequence). This CDR3 contains 15 residues.

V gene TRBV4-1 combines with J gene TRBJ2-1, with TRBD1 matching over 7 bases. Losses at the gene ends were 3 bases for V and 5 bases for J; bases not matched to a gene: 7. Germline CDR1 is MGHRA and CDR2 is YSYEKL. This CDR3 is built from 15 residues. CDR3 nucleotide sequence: TGCGCCAGCAGCCAGAGTCCCGGGACAGACAATGAGCAGTTCTTC. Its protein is CASSQSPGTDNEQFF.

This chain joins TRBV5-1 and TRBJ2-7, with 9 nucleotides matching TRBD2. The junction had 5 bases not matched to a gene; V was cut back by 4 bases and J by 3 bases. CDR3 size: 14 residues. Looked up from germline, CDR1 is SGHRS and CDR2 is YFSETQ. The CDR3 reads CASSGPTSGYEQYF. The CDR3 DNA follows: TGCGCCAGCAGCGGCCCGACTAGCGGCTACGAGCAGTACTTC.

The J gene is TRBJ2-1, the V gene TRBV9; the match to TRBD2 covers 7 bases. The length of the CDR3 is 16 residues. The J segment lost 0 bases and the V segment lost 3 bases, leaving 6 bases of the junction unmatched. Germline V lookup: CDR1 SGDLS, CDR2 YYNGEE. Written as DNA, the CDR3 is TGTGCCAGCAGCGCCACTAGCGACAGCTCCTACAATGAGCAGTTCTTC. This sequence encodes CASSATSDSSYNEQFF.

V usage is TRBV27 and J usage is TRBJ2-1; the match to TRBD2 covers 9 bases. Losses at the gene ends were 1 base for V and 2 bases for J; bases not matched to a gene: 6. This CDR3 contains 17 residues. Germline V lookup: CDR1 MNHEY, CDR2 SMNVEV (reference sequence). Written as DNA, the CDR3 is TGTGCCAGCAGTTTATGGGGGTCTAGCGGGGCCTACAATGAGCAGTTCTTC. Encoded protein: CASSLWGSSGAYNEQFF.

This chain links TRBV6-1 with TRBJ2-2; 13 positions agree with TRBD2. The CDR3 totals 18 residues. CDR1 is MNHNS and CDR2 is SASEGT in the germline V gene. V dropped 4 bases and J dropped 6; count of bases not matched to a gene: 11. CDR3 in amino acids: CASSAIPGLAGTAGELFF. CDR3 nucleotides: TGTGCCAGCAGTGCAATTCCGGGACTAGCGGGAACGGCCGGGGAGCTGTTTTTT.

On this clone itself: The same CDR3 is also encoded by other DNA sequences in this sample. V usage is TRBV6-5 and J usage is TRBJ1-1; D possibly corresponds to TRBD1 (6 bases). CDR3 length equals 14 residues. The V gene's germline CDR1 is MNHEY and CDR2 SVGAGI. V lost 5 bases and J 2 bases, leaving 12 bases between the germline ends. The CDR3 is CASSKTGVNTEAFF. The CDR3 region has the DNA TGTGCCAGCAGTAAGACAGGTGTTAACACTGAAGCTTTCTTT.

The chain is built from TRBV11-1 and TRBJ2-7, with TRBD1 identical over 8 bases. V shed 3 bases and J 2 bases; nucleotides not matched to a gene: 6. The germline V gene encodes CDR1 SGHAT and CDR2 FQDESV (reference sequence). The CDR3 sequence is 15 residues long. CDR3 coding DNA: TGTGCCAGCAGCTTTGACAGGGGCCTTACCTACGAGCAGTACTTC. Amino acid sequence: CASSFDRGLTYEQYF. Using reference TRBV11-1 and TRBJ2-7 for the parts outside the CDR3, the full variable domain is EAEVAQSPRYKITEKSQAVAFWCDPISGHATLYWYRQILGQGPELLVQFQDESVVDDSQLPKDRFSAERLKGVDSTLKIQPAELGDSAMYLCASSFDRGLTYEQYFGPGTRLTVT.

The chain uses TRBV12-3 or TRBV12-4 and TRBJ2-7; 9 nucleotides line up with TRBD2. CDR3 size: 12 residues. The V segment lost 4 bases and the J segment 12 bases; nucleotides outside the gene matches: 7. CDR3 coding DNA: TGTGCCAGCAGTTCTCCGGGACTAGCCGGGTACTTC. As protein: CASSSPGLAGYF.